The 17 T cell receptor beta chains reported below all come from one sample, sequenced in a study of radiotherapy plus CTLA-4 blockade in lung cancer. This table comes from immunoSEQ multiplex PCR, and its TCRdb copy is limited to in-frame clones, with some not included. The sample yields around 43,000 clones, approximately 70% seen once. The starting material was peripheral blood, obtained from a patient treated with radiotherapy plus ipilimumab. These receptors were obtained from a human donor with non-small cell lung cancer who had stable disease on radiotherapy plus ipilimumab.

The CDR3, as DNA: TGTGCCAGCTCACCCGACAGGGACTATGGCTACACCTTC. Its translation is CASSPDRDYGYTF. The chain combines TRBV18 with TRBJ1-2; TRBD1 aligns across 7 bases. V dropped 3 bases and J dropped 3; count of bases not matched to a gene: 1. This CDR3 has 13 amino acids. The germline gives CDR1 KGHSH, CDR2 LQKENI.

CDR3 in amino acids: CATSRVPGEAFF. In nucleotides, the CDR3 is TGTGCCACCAGCAGAGTCCCAGGTGAAGCTTTCTTT. V gene TRBV15 combines with J gene TRBJ1-1; unclear D gene. This CDR3 contains 12 residues. The germline V and J ends were trimmed by 1 base and 7 bases, with 7 bases remaining between them. The germline V gene encodes CDR1 LNHNV and CDR2 YYDKDF (reference sequence). The whole variable domain, remainder taken from reference TRBV15 and TRBJ1-1, is DAMVIQNPRYQVTQFGKPVTLSCSQTLNHNVMYWYQQKSSQAPKLLFHYYDKDFNNEADTPDNFQSRRPNTSFCFLDIRSPGLGDTAMYLCATSRVPGEAFFGQGTRLTVV.

The chain recombines TRBV6-5 with TRBJ2-7, with 8 positions matching TRBD1. Unmatched junction bases numbered 4, after V lost 6 bases and J lost 3 bases. The CDR3 contains 13 residues. CDR1 MNHEY and CDR2 SVGAGI come from the germline V gene. The CDR3 loop is CASRMTGDYEQYF. In nucleotides, the CDR3 is TGTGCCAGCAGAATGACAGGGGACTACGAGCAGTACTTC.

This clone occurred a few times. The J gene is TRBJ1-1, the V gene TRBV5-1, with 8 bases matching TRBD1. J gave up 0 bases and V 3 bases, and 13 bases lay outside the gene matches. This CDR3 region has 18 residues. Germline assignment: CDR1 SGHRS and CDR2 YFSETQ. Here the CDR3 reads CASSWATGGLWMNTEAFF. CDR3 coding DNA: TGCGCCAGCAGCTGGGCTACAGGGGGATTATGGATGAACACTGAAGCTTTCTTT.

V usage is TRBV15 and J usage is TRBJ2-5, with 10 bases aligning to TRBD1. V was clipped by 1 base and J by 5 bases; unmatched bases: 25. The CDR3 covers 22 residues. CDR1 is LNHNV and CDR2 is YYDKDF in the germline V gene (reference sequence). The CDR3 region has the DNA TGTGCCACCAGCAGAGGGGATTTCAGGGACAGGGGAGTCCGGAGGGGCTATGAGACCCAGTACTTC. Protein product: CATSRGDFRDRGVRRGYETQYF. The whole variable domain, remainder taken from reference TRBV15 and TRBJ2-5, is DAMVIQNPRYQVTQFGKPVTLSCSQTLNHNVMYWYQQKSSQAPKLLFHYYDKDFNNEADTPDNFQSRRPNTSFCFLDIRSPGLGDTAMYLCATSRGDFRDRGVRRGYETQYFGPGTRLLVL.

This rearrangement joins TRBV29-1 to TRBJ2-2, with unresolved D. This CDR3 comprises 12 residues. V shed 8 bases and J shed 0 bases, with 7 bases lying between them. Germline CDR1 SQVTM, CDR2 ANQGSEA. The chain's CDR3 is CSLGSNTGELFF. In DNA form, the CDR3 reads TGCAGCCTCGGGTCGAACACCGGGGAGCTGTTTTTT.

This chain links TRBV4-1 with TRBJ2-3, with 15 bases matching TRBD2. Germline V gene sequence: CDR1 MGHRA, CDR2 YSYEKL. J gave up 1 base and V 0 bases, and 8 bases lay outside the gene matches. This CDR3 spans 20 amino acids. This CDR3 reads CASSQDRTSGGDVRTDTQYF. The CDR3 bases are TGCGCCAGCAGCCAAGACAGGACTAGCGGGGGGGATGTTCGCACAGATACGCAGTATTTT.

As DNA, the CDR3 is TGTGCCAGCAGTCGTACAGGCAGGGGGAACTATGGCTACACCTTC. Its translation: CASSRTGRGNYGYTF. The chain uses TRBV27 and TRBJ1-2; TRBD1 matches at 7 bases. Germline V lookup: CDR1 MNHEY, CDR2 SMNVEV (reference sequence). Trimming removed 5 bases from V and 2 bases from J; junction bases left unmatched: 8. The CDR3 loop spans 15 amino acids.

The V call is TRBV5-1, the J call TRBJ1-5; the D is unclear. From germline, CDR1 is SGHRS and CDR2 YFSETQ. V was pared by 0 bases and J by 6 bases, with 10 bases between. This CDR3 comprises 14 residues. This CDR3 is CASSLGAEGQPQHF. CDR3 coding DNA: TGCGCCAGCAGCTTGGGGGCCGAAGGTCAGCCCCAGCATTTT.

The CDR3 protein is CASSPNRLSYEQYF. The CDR3 nucleotides are TGTGCCAGCAGCCCCAACAGATTGTCCTACGAGCAGTACTTC. This chain connects TRBV13 to TRBJ2-7, with unresolved D. Germline assignment: CDR1 PRHDT and CDR2 FYEKMQ (reference sequence). The V gene lost 5 bases and the J gene lost 1 base, with 12 bases spanning the gap. The CDR3 totals 14 residues.

This clone was observed a few times. Different DNA sequences within this sample yield the same CDR3. V and J are TRBV19 and TRBJ2-7; 8 nucleotides line up with TRBD1. This CDR3 has 12 residues. Trimming at V came to 6 bases and at J to 3 bases, leaving 1 base not matched to a gene. CDR1 LNHDA and CDR2 SQIVND come from the germline V gene (reference sequence). The CDR3 sequence: CASSDRGYEQYF. The CDR3 DNA follows: TGTGCCAGTAGCGACAGGGGCTACGAGCAGTACTTC.

V is TRBV7-6 and J is TRBJ2-5; weak D call: TRBD2 (6 bases). This CDR3 spans 14 amino acids. Per germline, CDR1 SGHVS and CDR2 FNYEAQ. V shed 4 bases and J shed 2 bases, with 11 bases lying between them. The CDR3 loop is CASSSPGLQETQYF. The CDR3, as DNA: TGTGCCAGCAGCTCCCCGGGACTTCAAGAGACCCAGTACTTC. Full variable domain (missing parts from reference TRBV7-6 and TRBJ2-5): GAGVSQSPRYKVTKRGQDVALRCDPISGHVSLYWYRQALGQGPEFLTYFNYEAQQDKSGLPNDRFSAERPEGSISTLTIQRTEQRDSAMYRCASSSPGLQETQYFGPGTRLLVL.

This clone showed up just a few times. The chain is built from TRBV10-3 and TRBJ1-2; 12 positions agree with TRBD1. The CDR3 runs 13 residues. Losses at the gene ends were 10 bases for V and 6 bases for J; bases not matched to a gene: 6. Germline V lookup: CDR1 ENHRY, CDR2 SYGVKD. DNA for the CDR3: TGTGCCAGCGGGACAGGGGGCATCGATGGCTACACCTTC. Translation: CASGTGGIDGYTF.

V usage is TRBV10-3 and J usage is TRBJ2-6, with unresolved D. This CDR3 contains 15 residues. CDR1 is ENHRY, CDR2 SYGVKD, per germline. V gave up 1 base and J gave up 2 bases, with 6 bases separating them. The CDR3 region is CAISEWAAGANVLTF. CDR3 DNA: TGTGCCATCAGTGAGTGGGCCGCTGGGGCCAACGTCCTGACTTTC.

This clone appeared a single time. The J gene is TRBJ1-1, the V gene TRBV5-1, with D possibly being TRBD1 (5 bases). The CDR3 spans 16 residues. The V end was cut by 0 bases, the J end by 1 base, with 13 bases between. The germline V gene has CDR1 SGHRS and CDR2 YFSETQ. This chain's CDR3 is CASSLEDRGENTEAFF. The CDR3 nucleotides read TGCGCCAGCAGCTTGGAAGATCGGGGGGAGAACACTGAAGCTTTCTTT.

This clone was detected only a few times. The gene calls are TRBV5-6 and TRBJ1-2; no clear D. V was shortened by 0 bases and J by 8 bases, with 20 bases between the two germline ends. The germline V gene encodes CDR1 SGHDT and CDR2 YYEEEE. This CDR3 spans 16 amino acids. The CDR3 here is CASSLVRYTTVGGYTF. The CDR3 region has the DNA TGTGCCAGCAGCTTGGTTAGGTACACTACCGTTGGAGGCTACACCTTC.

The chain is built from TRBV11-2 and TRBJ1-1; D not certain. The CDR3 sequence is 11 residues long. Germline V gives CDR1 SGHAT, CDR2 FQNNGV. The V end was cut by 2 bases, the J end by 11 bases, with 9 bases between. This CDR3 reads CASSLTGKAFF. CDR3 bases: TGTGCCAGCAGCTTAACCGGGAAGGCTTTCTTT.